This T cell receptor (beta chain) originates from a study of PD-L1 blockade in urothelial cancer. Only in-frame clones appear in the TCRdb table, and some are missing; sequencing was by immunoSEQ multiplex PCR. The sample holds some 29,000 clones, around 87% seen once. Trimming left V 4 bases short and J 2 bases short, with 27 bases between. CDR3 length: 19 amino acids. CDR1 is PRHDT and CDR2 is FYEKMQ in the germline V gene (reference sequence). The receptor was isolated from a man between 50 and 59 years old with urothelial cancer. The gene calls are TRBV13 and TRBJ2-7; possibly TRBD2 for D (5 bases). Source: PBMCs, taken around atezolizumab (anti-PD-L1) treatment. The chain's CDR3 is CASSSQIWVEGGWTYEQYF. Written as DNA, the CDR3 is TGTGCCAGCAGCTCCCAAATCTGGGTCGAAGGAGGATGGACCTACGAGCAGTACTTC.